This T cell receptor (beta chain) originates from a study of T cell responses to AZD1222 COVID-19 vaccine. Whole-study context: Second-dose timings of about 4 or about 12 weeks were pooled. Study observations and caveats: No repertoire was sampled before or during the peak T cell response, only after it. Regions 160-218 and 743-854 held dominance among vaccine-associated CD4 TCRs, which spanned spike.

Remarks on this clone: Its target is unknown.

Method: immunoSEQ multiplex PCR; TCRdb's copy keeps in-frame clones and lacks some. This table holds 100,000 or so clones, 92% found once. This CDR3 has 15 amino acids. V gave up 1 base and J gave up 6 bases, with 12 bases separating them. The germline V gene encodes CDR1 SGHTA and CDR2 FQGNSA. The origin of this receptor is an adult in good health. This sample comprised peripheral blood, obtained on day 0 of AZD1222 vaccination. The chain is built from TRBV7-2 and TRBJ2-2, with D unresolved. The CDR3 nucleotides read TGTGCCAGCAGCTTAGTCACGGGCGCCGCCGGGGAGCTGTTTTTT. It yields the protein CASSLVTGAAGELFF.